This TCR beta chain is drawn from a study of T cells in Graves' hyperthyroidism and ophthalmopathy. A remark on this clonotype: The antigen is not known.

The TCR beta CDR3 regions underwent amplification using RNA transcripts as the source. Using the HTBI primer set, a first-round RT-PCR was run on the TCR CDR3. TCRdb reprocessed the multiplex PCR reads via MiXCR and lists one record per CDR3 protein. The sample holds roughly 520,000 distinct CDR3 sequences; around a quarter are singletons and the top ten take about 10%. Whole-study findings and limits: Blood also contained most expanded thyroid clonotypes above 0.001.

The PBMCs were taken from around 9 ml of fresh peripheral blood. The TCR sequence derives from a woman aged 25 to 45 with Graves' ophthalmopathy. Input material: blood.

As DNA, the CDR3 is TGTGCCAGCAGCGTAGGCGGGGGGTACGTCCAAGAGACCCAGTACTTC. Translated, it gives CASSVGGGYVQETQYF. V is TRBV9 and J is TRBJ2-5; 8 bases line up with TRBD2. In germline, CDR1 is SGDLS, CDR2 YYNGEE. V was clipped by 0 bases and J by 1 base; unmatched bases: 5. The CDR3 has 16 amino acids.